This TCR beta chain was captured by sequencing in a study of T cell responses to AZD1222 COVID-19 vaccine. Using immunoSEQ multiplex PCR, the repertoire was profiled, and TCRdb retains in-frame clones only, with some absent. The sample has 86,000 or so clones, 85% to 90% seen once; the top ten hold about 6%. Whether given at about 4 or about 12 weeks, second doses were pooled. The ends lost 7 bases at V and 1 base at J; junction bases unmatched: 15. The CDR3 runs to 18 residues. Germline CDR1 and CDR2: SGHDT and YYEEEE. The study's findings and limits: Unmutated variant regions are reportedly the target of nearly half of TCRs that are spike-specific. Vaccine-associated CD4 TCRs spanned spike, dominant at 160-218 and 743-854.

This clone was detected once. Its cognate antigen is unknown. The chain employs TRBV5-6 and TRBJ2-2, with TRBD1 matching 8 bases. The source of this sequence is an adult who received the AZD1222 COVID-19 vaccine. Sequenced material: peripheral blood, taken 28 days after the second AZD1222 dose. CDR3 sequence: CASHRYQGAWGNTGELFF. The CDR3 DNA reads TGTGCCAGCCATCGATACCAGGGGGCCTGGGGGAACACCGGGGAGCTGTTTTTT.